What follows describes a single T cell receptor (beta chain). Its antigen remains unknown. The TCR beta libraries were generated through quantitative 5'-RACE incorporating molecular barcodes. TCRdb processed the 5' RACE reads anew with MiXCR; each CDR3 protein has one entry. The sample carries hundreds of thousands of distinct CDR3 sequences, 10% to 15% recorded once. The sample belongs to a study of CD8 T cells in ankylosing spondylitis. Regarding the study as a whole: Made up of under ten highly homologous variants, a TCR beta motif appeared characteristic of ankylosing spondylitis blood. Some motif variants were previously reported in reactive arthritis synovial fluid and blood. Significantly higher representation of disease-linked clones was reported for matched ankylosing spondylitis synovial fluid. The authors found the disease-linked clones to be CD8+ and relatively rare in peripheral blood.

Trimming pared 5 bases from V and 3 bases from J, leaving 10 bases between. CDR1 SGHTA and CDR2 FQGNSA come from the germline V gene. The CDR3 has 13 amino acids. The receptor was isolated from a male donor with ankylosing spondylitis. The sample was blood, either unsorted or a sorted T cell fraction (not recorded which). J is TRBJ1-1 and V is TRBV7-2, with D uncertain. CDR3 loop: CASSQNLHTEAFF. CDR3 sequence (DNA): TGTGCCAGCAGCCAGAACCTCCACACTGAAGCTTTCTTT.